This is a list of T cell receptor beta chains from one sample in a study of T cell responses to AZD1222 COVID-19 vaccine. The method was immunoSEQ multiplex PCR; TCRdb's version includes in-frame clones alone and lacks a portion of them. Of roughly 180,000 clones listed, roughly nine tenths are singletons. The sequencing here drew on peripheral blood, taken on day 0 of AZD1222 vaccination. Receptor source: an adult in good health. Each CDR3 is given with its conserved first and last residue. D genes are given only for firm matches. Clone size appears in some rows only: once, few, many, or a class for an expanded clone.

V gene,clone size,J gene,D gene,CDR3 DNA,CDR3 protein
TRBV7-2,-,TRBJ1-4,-,TGTGCCAGCGGGGCAGGGTTTGCTAATGAAAAACTGTTTTTT,CASGAGFANEKLFF
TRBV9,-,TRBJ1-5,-,TGTGCCAGCAGCGTAGGACCCACTAGCAATCAGCCCCAGCATTTT,CASSVGPTSNQPQHF
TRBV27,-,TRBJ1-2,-,TGTGCCAGCAGTCCCTCGAGGGGGATCCTAACTATGCGCTACACCTTC,CASSPSRGILTMRYTF
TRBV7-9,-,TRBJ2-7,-,TGTGCCAGCAGCTTAGATGAGCGAGGGGTTCCCTCCTACGAGCAGTACTTC,CASSLDERGVPSYEQYF
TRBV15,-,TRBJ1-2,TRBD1,TGTGCCACCAGCAGAGGGGACAGAAACTATGGCTACACCTTC,CATSRGDRNYGYTF
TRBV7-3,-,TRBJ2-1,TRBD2,TGTGCCAGCAGCTCTACTAGCGGGGGGGCCAATGAGCAGTTCTTC,CASSSTSGGANEQFF
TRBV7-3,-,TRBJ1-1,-,TGTGCCAGCAGACTAGGGGTAAACACTGAAGCTTTCTTT,CASRLGVNTEAFF
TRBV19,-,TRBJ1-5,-,TGTGCCAGTAGTATAGAACGCGCTGGGTCGCCCCAGCATTTT,CASSIERAGSPQHF
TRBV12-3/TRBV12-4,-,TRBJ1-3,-,TGTGCCAGCACGAGCTCTGGAAACACCATATATTTT,CASTSSGNTIYF
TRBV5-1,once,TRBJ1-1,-,TGCGCCAGCAGCTTTAGTGAAGGGGACACTGAAGCTTTCTTT,CASSFSEGDTEAFF
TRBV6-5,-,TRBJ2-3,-,TGTGCCAGCAGTTACGGACACACACCAGATACGCAGTATTTT,CASSYGHTPDTQYF
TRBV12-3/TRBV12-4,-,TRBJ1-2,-,TGTGCCAGCAGTTTATCCCAGCAGGCCTGGGCCTTC,CASSLSQQAWAF
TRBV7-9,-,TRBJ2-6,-,TGTGCCAGCAGACAGACAGTCAACTCTGGGGCCAACGTCCTGACTTTC,CASRQTVNSGANVLTF
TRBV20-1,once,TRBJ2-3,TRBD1,TGCAGTGCTAGTCGGACAGGGGTGACAGATACGCAGTATTTT,CSASRTGVTDTQYF
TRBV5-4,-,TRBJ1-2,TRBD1,TGTGCCAGCAGCGATGACAGGGGGGCTCCCTATGGCTACACCTTC,CASSDDRGAPYGYTF
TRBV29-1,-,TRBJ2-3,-,TGCAGCGTTGTTGTTCGGGTAGATACGCAGTATTTT,CSVVVRVDTQYF
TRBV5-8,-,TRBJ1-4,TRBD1,TGTGCCAGCAGCTTCCCCCAGGGGGCTATTCTAACTAATGAAAAACTGTTTTTT,CASSFPQGAILTNEKLFF